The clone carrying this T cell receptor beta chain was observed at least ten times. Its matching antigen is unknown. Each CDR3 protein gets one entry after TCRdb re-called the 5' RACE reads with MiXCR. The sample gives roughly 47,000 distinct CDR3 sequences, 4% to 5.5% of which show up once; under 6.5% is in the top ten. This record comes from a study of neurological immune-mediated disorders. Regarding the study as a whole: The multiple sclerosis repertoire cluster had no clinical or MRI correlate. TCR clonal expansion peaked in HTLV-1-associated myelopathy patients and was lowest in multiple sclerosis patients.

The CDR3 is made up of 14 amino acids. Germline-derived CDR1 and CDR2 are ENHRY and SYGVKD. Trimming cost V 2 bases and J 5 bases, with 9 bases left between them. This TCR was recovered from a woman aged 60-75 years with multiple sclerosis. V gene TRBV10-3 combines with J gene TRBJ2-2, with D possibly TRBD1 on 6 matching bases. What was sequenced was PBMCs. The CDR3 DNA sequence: TGTGCCATCAGTGAGCCGAGGGGGACCGGGGAGCTGTTTTTT. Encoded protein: CAISEPRGTGELFF.